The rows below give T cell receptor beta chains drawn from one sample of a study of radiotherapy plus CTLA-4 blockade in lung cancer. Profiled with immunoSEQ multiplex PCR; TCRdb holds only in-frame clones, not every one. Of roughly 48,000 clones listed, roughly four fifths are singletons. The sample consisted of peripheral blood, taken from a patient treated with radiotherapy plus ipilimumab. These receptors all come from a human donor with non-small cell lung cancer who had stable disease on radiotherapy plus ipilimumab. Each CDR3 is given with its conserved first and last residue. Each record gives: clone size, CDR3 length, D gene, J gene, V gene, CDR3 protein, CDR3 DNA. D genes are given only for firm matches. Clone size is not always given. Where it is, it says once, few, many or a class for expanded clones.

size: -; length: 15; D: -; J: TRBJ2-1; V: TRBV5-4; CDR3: CASSPRLDSYNEQFF; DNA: TGTGCCAGCAGCCCGCGGCTAGACTCCTACAATGAGCAGTTCTTC
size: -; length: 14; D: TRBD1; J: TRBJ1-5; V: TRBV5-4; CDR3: CASSLQGAHQPQHF; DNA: TGTGCCAGCAGCTTACAGGGGGCCCACCAGCCCCAGCATTTT
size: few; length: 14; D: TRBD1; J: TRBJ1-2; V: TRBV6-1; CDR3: CASSSRTGGYGYTF; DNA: TGTGCCAGCAGTTCCCGGACAGGCGGGTATGGCTACACCTTC
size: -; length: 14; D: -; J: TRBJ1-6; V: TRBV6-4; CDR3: CASSLEGENSPLHF; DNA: TGTGCCAGCAGCCTCGAAGGGGAGAATTCACCCCTCCACTTT
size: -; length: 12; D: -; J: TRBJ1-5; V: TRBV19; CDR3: CASSIGVQPQHF; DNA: TGTGCCAGTAGTATTGGGGTCCAGCCCCAGCATTTT
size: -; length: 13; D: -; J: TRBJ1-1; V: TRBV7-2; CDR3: CASSLAGFSEAFF; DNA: TGTGCCAGCAGCTTAGCAGGGTTTTCTGAAGCTTTCTTT
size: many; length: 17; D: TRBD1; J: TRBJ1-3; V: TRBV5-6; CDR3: CASSAGQGAYSGNTIYF; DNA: TGTGCCAGCAGCGCGGGACAGGGGGCTTACTCTGGAAACACCATATATTTT
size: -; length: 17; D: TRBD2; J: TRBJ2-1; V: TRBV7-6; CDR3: CASSFGGGAGSYNEQFF; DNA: TGTGCCAGCAGCTTCGGCGGGGGGGCCGGATCCTACAATGAGCAGTTCTTC
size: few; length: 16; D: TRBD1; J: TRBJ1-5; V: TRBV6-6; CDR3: CASSLGTGLLNQPQHF; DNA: TGTGCCAGCAGTCTCGGGACAGGTCTTCTCAATCAGCCCCAGCATTTT
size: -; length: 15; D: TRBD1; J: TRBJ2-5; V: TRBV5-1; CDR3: CASSRTGQGQETQYF; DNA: TGCGCCAGCAGCCGGACCGGACAGGGTCAAGAGACCCAGTACTTC
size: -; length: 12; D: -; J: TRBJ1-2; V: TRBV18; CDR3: CASSYDKDGYTF; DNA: TGTGCCAGCTCATACGACAAGGATGGCTACACCTTC
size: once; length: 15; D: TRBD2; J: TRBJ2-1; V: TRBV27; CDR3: CASSTRGLENNEQFF; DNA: TGTGCCAGCAGTACCCGGGGACTAGAGAACAATGAGCAGTTCTTC
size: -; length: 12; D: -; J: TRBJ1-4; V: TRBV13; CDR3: CASSSTNEKLFF; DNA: TGTGCCAGCAGCTCAACTAATGAAAAACTGTTTTTT
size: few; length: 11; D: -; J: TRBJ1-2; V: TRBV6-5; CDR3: CAIMHDYGYTF; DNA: TGTGCCATCATGCACGACTATGGCTACACCTTC
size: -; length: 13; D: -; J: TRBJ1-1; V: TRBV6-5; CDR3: CASSFSKNTEAFF; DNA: TGTGCCAGCAGTTTCTCAAAGAACACTGAAGCTTTCTTT
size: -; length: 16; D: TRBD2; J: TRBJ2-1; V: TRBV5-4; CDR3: CASSLGGGASGNEQFF; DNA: TGTGCCAGCAGCTTGGGCGGGGGGGCGTCTGGCAATGAGCAGTTCTTC
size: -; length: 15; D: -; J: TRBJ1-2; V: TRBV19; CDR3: CASSPSWEGEGGYTF; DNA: TGTGCCAGTAGTCCCTCGTGGGAAGGGGAAGGTGGCTACACCTTC
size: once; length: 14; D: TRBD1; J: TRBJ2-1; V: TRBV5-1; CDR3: CASSLAGGINEQFF; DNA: TGCGCCAGCAGCTTGGCAGGGGGCATTAATGAGCAGTTCTTC
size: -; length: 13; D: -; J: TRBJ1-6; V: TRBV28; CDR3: CASSKAGDSPLHF; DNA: TGTGCCAGCAGTAAGGCAGGGGATTCACCCCTCCACTTT
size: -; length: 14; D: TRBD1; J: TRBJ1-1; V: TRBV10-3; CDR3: CAISRQGGNTEAFF; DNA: TGTGCCATCAGCAGACAGGGGGGGAACACTGAAGCTTTCTTT
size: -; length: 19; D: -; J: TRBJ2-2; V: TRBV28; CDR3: CASSRPPFGLTVNTGELFF; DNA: TGTGCCAGCAGTCGCCCGCCGTTTGGACTCACAGTAAACACCGGGGAGCTGTTTTTT
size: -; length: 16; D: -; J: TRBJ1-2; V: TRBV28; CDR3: CASSSSDPGTYYGYTF; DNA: TGTGCCAGCAGCTCGTCGGATCCCGGGACATACTATGGCTACACCTTC
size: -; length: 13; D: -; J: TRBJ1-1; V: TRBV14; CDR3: CASSQVSGTEAFF; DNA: TGTGCCAGCAGCCAAGTCTCGGGGACTGAAGCTTTCTTT